A selection of T cell receptor beta chains follows, all from one sample in a study of T cells after yellow fever vaccination. Via MiXCR, TCRdb re-called the 5' RACE reads, giving one row per CDR3 protein. The sample contains about 550,000 distinct CDR3 sequences, about 19% of which appear only once. The sequencing used PBMCs, collected 15 days after the yellow fever booster vaccination. The receptors shown here come from a man between 25 and 39 years old who received the YFV17D yellow fever vaccine. Both conserved end residues are part of each CDR3. Each record gives: clone size, V gene, J gene, D gene, CDR3 protein, CDR3 DNA. The D gene is left open where the match is weak. Where a row states a size, it is once, few, many or the class of an expanded clone; other rows omit it.

>few|TRBV5-4|TRBJ2-1|TRBD2
CASSFPTSGSGEQFF
TGTGCCAGCAGCTTTCCGACTAGCGGGAGTGGTGAGCAGTTCTTC
>few|TRBV18|TRBJ1-3|-
CASSSQGIAGNTIYF
TGTGCCAGCTCATCACAGGGTATCGCTGGAAACACCATATATTTT
>-|TRBV6-1|TRBJ2-7|-
CASNSKRGSEQYF
TGTGCCAGCAACTCAAAAAGGGGGAGCGAGCAGTACTTC
>-|TRBV29-1|TRBJ2-3|-
CSVALEGGTDTQYF
TGCAGCGTAGCCCTCGAGGGAGGCACAGATACGCAGTATTTT
>-|TRBV7-2|TRBJ2-7|TRBD2
CASSLAYGDGGGRVYEQYF
TGTGCCAGCAGCTTAGCGTATGGGGATGGTGGAGGGAGGGTCTACGAGCAGTACTTC
>-|TRBV20-1|TRBJ2-7|-
CSVLLVWDEQYF
TGCAGTGTACTACTGGTCTGGGACGAGCAGTACTTC
>-|TRBV7-9|TRBJ2-3|-
CASSLDIGGVADTQYF
TGTGCCAGCAGCTTAGACATTGGGGGAGTGGCAGATACGCAGTATTTT
>-|TRBV4-3|TRBJ1-2|-
CASSQDGSFNYGYTF
TGCGCCAGCAGCCAAGACGGATCTTTCAACTATGGCTACACCTTC
>many|TRBV5-8|TRBJ2-5|TRBD2
CASSSGALAGGRETQYF
TGTGCCAGCAGCTCCGGGGCGCTAGCGGGAGGTAGAGAGACCCAGTACTTC
>-|TRBV6-5|TRBJ1-2|-
CASSPSLDGYTF
TGTGCCAGCAGTCCCAGTCTTGATGGCTACACCTTC
>-|TRBV29-1|TRBJ2-4|-
CSVSDRLAKNIQYF
TGCAGCGTTTCCGACAGACTAGCCAAAAACATTCAGTACTTC
>few|TRBV12-3/TRBV12-4|TRBJ2-5|-
CASSLRGSGPQETQYF
TGTGCCAGCAGTTTAAGAGGGAGCGGGCCCCAAGAGACCCAGTACTTC
>once|TRBV6-5|TRBJ2-2|TRBD2
CASSYSAGAHQGGELFF
TGTGCCAGCAGTTACTCGGCGGGAGCCCACCAGGGCGGGGAGCTGTTTTTT
>many|TRBV6-5|TRBJ2-1|-
CASSFRGDNEQFF
TGTGCCAGCAGTTTCAGGGGGGACAATGAGCAGTTCTTC
>few|TRBV30|TRBJ2-7|-
CASTRRQAYEQYF
TGTGCCTCGACTCGGCGACAGGCCTACGAGCAGTACTTC
>few|TRBV2|TRBJ2-3|-
CASKTGWGSTDTQYF
TGTGCCAGCAAAACCGGGTGGGGTAGCACAGATACGCAGTATTTT
>few|TRBV5-6|TRBJ2-2|-
CASSRTVSGELFF
TGTGCCAGCAGCCGGACAGTGTCCGGGGAGCTGTTTTTT
>few|TRBV7-2|TRBJ2-4|-
CASSSQAGVKNIQYF
TGTGCCAGCAGCTCACAAGCCGGGGTCAAAAACATTCAGTACTTC
>-|TRBV6-2/TRBV6-3|TRBJ1-1|-
CASSRPVNTEAFF
TGTGCCAGCAGCCGCCCCGTGAACACTGAAGCTTTCTTT
>few|TRBV25-1|TRBJ2-2|-
CASSESRTGELFF
TGTGCCAGCAGTGAATCACGGACCGGGGAGCTGTTTTTT
>-|TRBV20-1|TRBJ2-2|-
CSARDQSLITGELFF
TGCAGTGCTAGAGATCAATCCTTGATCACCGGGGAGCTGTTTTTT
>-|TRBV9|TRBJ1-4|TRBD1
CASSVGVSWTGAEKLFF
TGTGCCAGCAGCGTGGGCGTTTCCTGGACAGGGGCTGAAAAACTGTTTTTT
>few|TRBV6-2/TRBV6-3|TRBJ2-1|TRBD2
CASSYSASGGRVSYNEQFF
TGTGCCAGCAGTTACTCCGCCTCGGGCGGGAGGGTGTCCTACAATGAGCAGTTCTTC
>few|TRBV29-1|TRBJ2-7|-
CSVTGSRDRYEQYF
TGCAGCGTTACCGGCAGCAGGGACCGCTACGAGCAGTACTTC
>few|TRBV12-3/TRBV12-4|TRBJ2-6|-
CASTSRFSGANVLTF
TGTGCCAGCACATCAAGATTCTCTGGGGCCAACGTCCTGACTTTC
>-|TRBV19|TRBJ2-1|-
CASSKERRDEQFF
TGTGCCAGTAGTAAAGAGAGGAGAGATGAGCAGTTCTTC
>-|TRBV7-9|TRBJ1-1|-
CASSLPGRYTEAFF
TGTGCCAGCAGCTTACCAGGACGGTACACTGAAGCTTTCTTT
>few|TRBV7-2|TRBJ2-7|-
CASSLGWNEQYF
TGTGCCAGCAGCTTAGGTTGGAACGAGCAGTACTTC
>-|TRBV7-2|TRBJ2-3|-
CASSPPGWYPDTQYF
TGTGCCAGCAGCCCACCTGGGTGGTACCCAGATACGCAGTATTTT
>-|TRBV28|TRBJ1-2|-
CASSGQDYGYTF
TGTGCCAGCAGTGGGCAGGACTATGGCTACACCTTC
>few|TRBV18|TRBJ1-5|-
CASSGGVEADQPQHF
TGTGCCAGCTCAGGTGGTGTGGAGGCCGATCAGCCCCAGCATTTT
>few|TRBV29-1|TRBJ2-7|-
CSVGEVEQYF
TGCAGCGTGGGGGAGGTCGAGCAGTACTTC
>-|TRBV11-3|TRBJ2-5|TRBD2
CASSPGLADQETQYF
TGTGCCAGCAGCCCAGGACTAGCGGACCAAGAGACCCAGTACTTC
>few|TRBV10-2|TRBJ2-7|-
CANIDRPSYEQYF
TGCGCCAATATAGACAGGCCATCCTACGAGCAGTACTTC
>-|TRBV3-1|TRBJ2-1|-
CASSQTQGLESYNEQFF
TGTGCCAGCAGCCAGACACAGGGTCTCGAGTCCTACAATGAGCAGTTCTTC
>-|TRBV29-1|TRBJ2-7|-
CSVEDTDNYEQYF
TGCAGCGTTGAAGATACGGACAACTACGAGCAGTACTTC
>few|TRBV5-4|TRBJ2-7|-
CASSLGGPSSYEQYF
TGTGCCAGCAGCTTGGGAGGGCCCAGCTCCTACGAGCAGTACTTC
>few|TRBV12-3/TRBV12-4|TRBJ2-3|-
CASSFTSQPITDTQYF
TGTGCCAGCAGTTTTACTAGTCAGCCTATCACAGATACGCAGTATTTT
>-|TRBV12-5|TRBJ2-2|TRBD1
CASGTGLNTGELFF
TGTGCTAGTGGGACAGGGCTGAACACCGGGGAGCTGTTTTTT
>few|TRBV7-9|TRBJ2-5|TRBD2
CASSTRVAGEQETQYF
TGTGCCAGCAGCACCCGGGTAGCGGGGGAACAAGAGACCCAGTACTTC
>-|TRBV2|TRBJ2-6|-
CASSELGRLGANVLTF
TGTGCCAGCAGCGAATTGGGGCGTCTGGGGGCCAACGTCCTGACTTTC
>few|TRBV5-1|TRBJ1-5|TRBD1
CASSFEAGGNQPQHF
TGCGCCAGCAGCTTTGAGGCAGGGGGAAACCAGCCCCAGCATTTT
>-|TRBV5-1|TRBJ2-3|TRBD2
CASSLKTSGVDTQYF
TGCGCCAGCAGCTTAAAAACTAGCGGGGTAGATACGCAGTATTTT
>-|TRBV20-1|TRBJ2-7|TRBD2
CSALGAGESYEQYF
TGCAGTGCTCTCGGAGCGGGGGAAAGCTACGAGCAGTACTTC
>few|TRBV20-1|TRBJ2-3|-
CSASGTYADTQYF
TGCAGTGCTAGCGGGACCTATGCGGATACGCAGTATTTT
>-|TRBV6-5|TRBJ2-2|-
CASSYFGELFF
TGTGCCAGCAGTTACTTCGGGGAGCTGTTTTTT
>-|TRBV12-3/TRBV12-4|TRBJ2-7|TRBD1
CASTPADRGAYEQYF
TGTGCCAGCACCCCGGCCGACAGGGGGGCCTACGAGCAGTACTTC
>few|TRBV7-2|TRBJ2-3|-
CASSPRHGAGTDTQYF
TGTGCCAGCAGCCCCCGCCATGGCGCTGGCACAGATACGCAGTATTTT
>-|TRBV20-1|TRBJ2-1|-
CSARIRENEQFF
TGCAGTGCTAGAATTAGAGAAAATGAGCAGTTCTTC
>-|TRBV3-1|TRBJ2-2|-
CASSQRQVANTGELFF
TGTGCCAGCAGCCAAAGGCAGGTCGCGAACACCGGGGAGCTGTTTTTT
>-|TRBV11-2|TRBJ2-2|-
CASSLNLPSTRELFF
TGTGCCAGCAGCTTAAATCTCCCGTCCACCAGGGAGCTGTTTTTT
>few|TRBV19|TRBJ1-5|-
CASSMERDQPQHF
TGTGCCAGTAGTATGGAAAGGGATCAGCCCCAGCATTTT
>few|TRBV7-2|TRBJ2-5|-
CASSLGWEETQYF
TGTGCCAGCAGCTTAGGGTGGGAAGAGACCCAGTACTTC
>-|TRBV7-3|TRBJ1-2|-
CASSYLPTEGGTNYGYTF
TGTGCCAGCAGCTACCTCCCGACCGAGGGGGGGACTAACTATGGCTACACCTTC
>few|TRBV12-3/TRBV12-4|TRBJ2-7|-
CASSPGVAEQYF
TGTGCCAGCAGCCCTGGGGTTGCCGAGCAGTACTTC
>many|TRBV5-1|TRBJ2-1|-
CASRDPNDGEQFF
TGCGCCAGCCGGGACCCCAACGACGGTGAGCAGTTCTTC
>-|TRBV12-3/TRBV12-4|TRBJ2-1|TRBD1
CASRAGTALNNEQFF
TGTGCCAGCAGAGCAGGGACAGCTCTAAACAATGAGCAGTTCTTC